These 32 T cell receptor beta chains share one sample of origin, sequenced in a study of human T cells and chemical hapten exposure. TCRdb recomputed calls from the RACE reads with MiXCR, one row per CDR3 protein. The table has roughly 380,000 distinct CDR3 sequences, about 5.1% seen once. Indicated time point: pre-sensitization, week 0. As to treatment: therapeutic diphenylcyclopropenone sensitization with weekly scalp DPC. This sample comprised whole blood, obtained in connection with sensitization to the hapten diphenylcyclopropenone (DPC). These receptors were taken from a woman aged 50 to 60 with alopecia areata. Some clones in this sample may be carry-over from other donors' samples.

This clonotype has just a few counts. The chain recombines TRBV12-3 or TRBV12-4 with TRBJ1-1; D not certain. The V gene lost 5 bases and the J gene lost 4 bases, with 5 bases spanning the gap. The length of the CDR3 is 11 residues. The DNA of the CDR3 is TGTGCCAGCAGTCCCCTCACTGAAGCTTTCTTT. Amino acids: CASSPLTEAFF.

This clonotype came up many times. The chain combines TRBV6-2 or TRBV6-3 with TRBJ1-5; D may be TRBD1 (6 bases). Trimming took off 0 bases at V and 5 bases at J, with 8 bases between the two ends. In germline, CDR1 is MNHEY, CDR2 SVGEGT. This CDR3 contains 14 residues. In DNA form, the CDR3 reads TGTGCCAGCAGTTACTCGGGGGCAGATCAGCCCCAGCATTTT. This encodes CASSYSGADQPQHF.

This clonotype was seen only a few times. The chain combines TRBV15 with TRBJ1-5; D is unresolved. The germline V and J ends were trimmed by 8 bases and 0 bases, with 11 bases remaining between them. CDR1 and CDR2 (germline): LNHNV, YYDKDF (reference sequence). The CDR3 covers 14 residues. CDR3 nucleotide sequence: TGTGCCACCCATGCGGGGATTAGCAATCAGCCCCAGCATTTT. Its protein is CATHAGISNQPQHF.

This clonotype has a handful of counts. The genes are TRBV30 and TRBJ2-7; the D is unclear. Germline CDR1 GTSNPN, CDR2 SVGIG (reference sequence). There are 12 residues in the CDR3. Trimming pared 0 bases from V and 2 bases from J, leaving 5 bases between. The CDR3 reads CAWSVLPYEQYF. The CDR3 nucleotides are TGTGCCTGGAGTGTACTCCCCTACGAGCAGTACTTC.

The table lists this clonotype with many counts. J is TRBJ2-5 and V is TRBV21-1; TRBD2, the table's D call, was not compared with the DNA. TRBV21-1 is assigned pseudogene status. This CDR3 spans 19 amino acids. For the CDR3, the DNA is TGTGCCAGCAGCAGGACAGGGCTGACTAGCGGGAGGGCCGGAGAGACCCAGTACTTC. Protein product: CASSRTGLTSGRAGETQYF.

This clonotype was counted a few times. This chain links TRBV14 with TRBJ1-1; 11 nucleotides align to TRBD1. With 4 bases clipped from V and 5 bases from J, the junction kept 6 bases outside the gene matches. This CDR3 region has 15 residues. Germline-derived CDR1 and CDR2 are SGHDN and FVKESK. In nucleotides, the CDR3 is TGTGCCAGCAGCCCATGGGACAGGGGGAGGACTGAAGCTTTCTTT. Amino acids: CASSPWDRGRTEAFF. Based on the CDR3 plus reference TRBV14 and TRBJ1-1, the full variable domain is EAGVTQFPSHSVIEKGQTVTLRCDPISGHDNLYWYRRVMGKEIKFLLHFVKESKQDESGMPNNRFLAERTGGTYSTLKVQPAELEDSGVYFCASSPWDRGRTEAFFGQGTRLTVV.

The rearrangement links TRBV2 to TRBJ1-4; possibly TRBD1 for D (5 bases). V dropped 6 bases and J dropped 6 bases, with 14 bases sitting between them. From germline, CDR1 is SNHLY and CDR2 FYNNEI. The CDR3 spans 14 residues. Here the CDR3 reads CASRGPTGDEKLFF. The CDR3 DNA reads as TGTGCCAGCAGAGGCCCAACAGGAGATGAAAAACTGTTTTTT.

This clonotype was observed many times. The CDR3 DNA is TGTGCCAGCAGTCCCGGACAGGGCGCAGATACGCAGTATTTT. It codes for CASSPGQGADTQYF. The chain has TRBV28 and TRBJ2-3; TRBD1 matches 8 bases. With 5 bases clipped from V and 4 bases from J, the junction kept 5 bases outside the gene matches. This CDR3 is 14 amino acids long. CDR1 is MDHEN and CDR2 is SYDVKM in the germline V gene. The full variable domain, in which reference TRBV28 and TRBJ2-3 provide the parts outside the CDR3, is DVKVTQSSRYLVKRTGEKVFLECVQDMDHENMFWYRQDPGLGLRLIYFSYDVKMKEKGDIPEGYSVSREKKERFSLILESASTNQTSMYLCASSPGQGADTQYFGPGTRLTVL.

V usage is TRBV30 and J usage is TRBJ1-4; TRBD1 aligns across 8 bases. Germline values: CDR1 GTSNPN, CDR2 SVGIG (reference sequence). The CDR3 is 14 amino acids. Unmatched junction bases numbered 7, after V lost 2 bases and J lost 8 bases. CDR3 nucleotide sequence: TGTGCCTGGAGTCGCGACAGGGGCAGGGAAAAACTGTTTTTT. It translates to CAWSRDRGREKLFF.

This clonotype was counted ten times or more. The chain links TRBV28 to TRBJ2-1; unclear D gene. V was trimmed by 4 bases and J by 4 bases, leaving 8 bases between them. Germline lookup yields CDR1 MDHEN and CDR2 SYDVKM. The CDR3 consists of 13 residues. The CDR3, as DNA: TGTGCCAGCAGTTCCCCCTTTTACAATGAGCAGTTCTTC. Translating it yields CASSSPFYNEQFF.

This clonotype was detected only a few times. The chain uses TRBV7-2 and TRBJ1-6; D not resolved. The CDR3 runs to 17 residues. With 1 base removed from V and 7 bases from J, the gap between germline ends came to 17 bases. CDR1 is SGHTA, CDR2 FQGNSA, per germline. The CDR3 spells CASSLDAVAGSNSPLHF. The CDR3 DNA sequence: TGTGCCAGCAGCTTAGACGCGGTAGCGGGCTCAAATTCACCCCTCCACTTT.

A few counts support this clonotype. The chain is built from TRBV28 and TRBJ1-6; 10 bases match TRBD1. Germline CDR1 MDHEN, CDR2 SYDVKM. The CDR3 sequence is 16 residues long. Unmatched junction bases numbered 10, after V lost 4 bases and J lost 10 bases. The CDR3: CASSWDRGRERSPLHF. In DNA form, the CDR3 reads TGTGCCAGCAGTTGGGACAGGGGAAGAGAGCGGTCACCCCTCCACTTT.

This clonotype was observed a few times. The chain carries TRBV3-1 and TRBJ2-3; D possibly corresponds to TRBD2 (5 bases). In germline, CDR1 is LGHDT, CDR2 YNNKEL (reference sequence). Between the trimmed V and J ends, which lost 0 bases and 2 bases, there was a span of 15 bases. CDR3 length: 17 amino acids. CDR3 nucleotide sequence: TGTGCCAGCAGCCAAGATCATCCCGGGGTCCACACAGATACGCAGTATTTT. It encodes CASSQDHPGVHTDTQYF.

This clonotype was seen ten or more times. This sequence joins TRBV11-2 and TRBJ1-6; no clear D. V was clipped by 3 bases and J by 6 bases, with 15 bases between them. CDR1 is SGHAT, CDR2 FQNNGV, per germline. This CDR3 has 16 residues. The CDR3 coding sequence is TGTGCCAGCAGCTTGGGGTCAGGCAGGATTAATTCACCCCTCCACTTT. It encodes CASSLGSGRINSPLHF.

Comments on this clonotype: This may be a read error, as it is one base from a much larger clone. The rearrangement links TRBV20-1 to TRBJ1-2; D unresolved. V lost 1 base to trimming and J lost 3 bases, with 18 bases between them. From germline, CDR1 is DFQATT and CDR2 SNEGSKA (reference sequence). This CDR3 is 16 amino acids long. CDR3 loop: CSARVTTDAADYGYTF. The CDR3 DNA reads as TGCAGTGCTAGAGTGACAACGGATGCAGCTGACTATGGCTACACCTTC.

This clonotype was picked up many times. The rearrangement joins TRBV7-2 to TRBJ2-5; the match to TRBD2 covers 12 bases. Trimming took 1 base from V and 3 from J; bases not matched to a gene: 15. The CDR3 loop spans 20 amino acids. Germline-derived CDR1 and CDR2 are SGHTA and FQGNSA. The CDR3 protein is CASSLVRTSGTLDGEETQYF. In nucleotides, the CDR3 is TGTGCCAGCAGCTTAGTCAGGACTAGCGGGACTCTTGATGGGGAAGAGACCCAGTACTTC.

The chain uses TRBV7-9 and TRBJ2-3; D is ambiguous. V was clipped by 5 bases and J by 2 bases, with 23 bases between them. CDR3 length: 18 residues. Germline V gene data show CDR1 as SEHNR and CDR2 as FQNEAQ (reference sequence). This CDR3 is CASSPTGGTGPTTDTQYF. The CDR3 nucleotides are TGTGCCAGCAGCCCAACGGGTGGTACTGGACCAACCACAGATACGCAGTATTTT. The full variable domain, its missing parts supplied by reference TRBV7-9 and TRBJ2-3, is DTGVSQNPRHKITKRGQNVTFRCDPISEHNRLYWYRQTLGQGPEFLTYFQNEAQLEKSRLLSDRFSAERPKGSFSTLEIQRTEQGDSAMYLCASSPTGGTGPTTDTQYFGPGTRLTVL.

In this sample, this clonotype turned up many times. CDR3 residues: CASSLGGAGERDTQYF. In nucleotides, the CDR3 is TGTGCCAGCAGCTTAGGGGGAGCGGGAGAAAGAGATACGCAGTATTTT. The rearrangement uses TRBV7-6 and TRBJ2-3, with 8 bases matching TRBD2. The CDR3 spans 16 residues. The junction had 8 bases not matched to a gene; V was cut back by 1 base and J by 5 bases. Germline-derived CDR1 and CDR2 are SGHVS and FNYEAQ. The full variable domain, completed using reference TRBV7-6 and TRBJ2-3, is GAGVSQSPRYKVTKRGQDVALRCDPISGHVSLYWYRQALGQGPEFLTYFNYEAQQDKSGLPNDRFSAERPEGSISTLTIQRTEQRDSAMYRCASSLGGAGERDTQYFGPGTRLTVL.

Ten or more counts support this clonotype. The chain carries TRBV20-1 and TRBJ2-3; TRBD2 matches 8 bases. The V segment lost 0 bases and the J segment 1 base; nucleotides outside the gene matches: 3. Germline CDR1 reads DFQATT; CDR2 reads SNEGSKA (reference sequence). This CDR3 is built from 15 residues. The CDR3 DNA follows: TGCAGTGCTAGAGATGTGCGGGGGGGCACAGATACGCAGTATTTT. Protein product: CSARDVRGGTDTQYF.

The J gene is TRBJ1-5, the V gene TRBV6-6, with D possibly matching TRBD1 (5 bases). Germline V gene data show CDR1 as MNHNY and CDR2 as SVGAGI (reference sequence). CDR3 length: 12 residues. Trimming pared 2 bases from V and 10 bases from J, leaving 9 bases between. CDR3 bases: TGTGCCAGCAGTTACCCGGGGCATCCCCAGCATTTT. It encodes CASSYPGHPQHF.

This clonotype was detected many times. V gene TRBV4-2 combines with J gene TRBJ2-1, with D unresolved. From germline, CDR1 is LGHNA and CDR2 YNFKEQ. The CDR3 runs to 14 residues. V was clipped by 0 bases and J by 6 bases, with 9 bases between them. CDR3 bases: TGTGCCAGCAGCCAAGATGCGTCAATCAATGAGCAGTTCTTC. It translates to CASSQDASINEQFF.

V is TRBV6-2 or TRBV6-3 and J is TRBJ1-1; no definite D call. The CDR3 runs to 14 residues. V was trimmed by 2 bases and J by 8 bases, leaving 15 bases between them. Per the germline V gene, CDR1 is MNHEY and CDR2 is SVGEGT. CDR3 in DNA: TGTGCCAGCAGTTACGGGCAGGTCGGTGGAGAAGCTTTCTTT. Translating it yields CASSYGQVGGEAFF.

This clonotype was found many times. The gene calls are TRBV20-1 and TRBJ1-5, with TRBD1 matching over 7 bases. This CDR3 is built from 14 residues. With V trimmed by 4 bases and J by 5 bases, 8 bases remained unmatched. The V gene's germline CDR1 is DFQATT and CDR2 SNEGSKA (reference sequence). In DNA form, the CDR3 reads TGCAGTGCTACTCTTACAGGACAGGATCAGCCCCAGCATTTT. Translated: CSATLTGQDQPQHF.

At least ten counts were recorded for this clonotype. Possible read error: a much larger clone is one base away. The rearrangement uses TRBV7-2 and TRBJ1-1, with D possibly matching TRBD1 (5 bases). Germline V gene lookup returns CDR1 SGHTA and CDR2 FQGNSA. Trimming removed 1 base at V and 4 bases at J, with 7 bases between. The length of the CDR3 is 13 residues. DNA of the CDR3: TGTGCCAGCAGCTTAGGACAGAGCACTGAAGCTTTCTTT. Its translation: CASSLGQSTEAFF.

This clonotype was counted many times. The chain is built from TRBV3-1 and TRBJ2-1, with D possibly being TRBD1 or TRBD2 (5 bases each). The CDR3 consists of 14 residues. Germline CDR1 and CDR2: LGHDT and YNNKEL (reference sequence). The V end was cut by 0 bases, the J end by 9 bases, with 12 bases between. The CDR3 region has the DNA TGTGCCAGCAGCCAAGATGGTTTTGGGGGTGAGCAGTTCTTC. This translates into CASSQDGFGGEQFF.

This clonotype was seen repeatedly, ten times or more. CDR3 coding DNA: TGTGCCAGCAGCCAGTTCCCCGGCACCGGGGAGCTGTTTTTT. Translating it yields CASSQFPGTGELFF. The chain couples TRBV3-1 to TRBJ2-2; unclear D gene. Germline loops: CDR1 LGHDT, CDR2 YNNKEL (reference sequence). CDR3 length: 14 amino acids. The V and J ends lost 3 bases and 4 bases respectively, with 9 bases between them.

This clonotype was counted only a few times. V is TRBV25-1 and J is TRBJ2-7; 7 bases are shared with TRBD2. Germline loops: CDR1 MGHDK, CDR2 SYGVNS. The CDR3 sequence is 12 residues long. Losses at the gene ends were 7 bases for V and 6 bases for J; bases not matched to a gene: 6. The CDR3: CASIGGSGEQYF. The CDR3 bases are TGTGCCAGCATTGGCGGGAGCGGCGAGCAGTACTTC.

Ten or more counts support this clonotype. The genes are TRBV5-1 and TRBJ2-1; TRBD2 matches 13 bases. Germline loops: CDR1 SGHRS, CDR2 YFSETQ. V lost 4 bases to trimming and J lost 8 bases; unmatched junction nucleotides: 6. This CDR3 contains 15 residues. CDR3 amino acids: CASSQGTSGDDEQFF. The CDR3, as DNA: TGCGCCAGCAGCCAAGGGACTAGCGGGGATGATGAGCAGTTCTTC.

In this sample, this clonotype turned up once. This may be a read error, as it is one base from a much larger clone. V is TRBV29-1 and J is TRBJ2-6, with 8 bases fitting TRBD1. Trimming at V came to 6 bases and at J to 0 bases, leaving 10 bases not matched to a gene. Per the germline V gene, CDR1 is SQVTM and CDR2 is ANQGSEA. The CDR3 consists of 17 residues. The CDR3 DNA is TGCAGCGTCGCCGGACAGGGCGGGAACTCTGGGGCCAACGTCCTGACTTTC. Its protein product is CSVAGQGGNSGANVLTF.

This clonotype was seen ten or more times. This chain links TRBV5-1 with TRBJ2-7, with 9 nucleotides matching TRBD2. Germline CDR1 and CDR2: SGHRS and YFSETQ. With 3 bases clipped from V and 2 bases from J, the junction kept 15 bases outside the gene matches. The CDR3 is made up of 18 amino acids. The CDR3 DNA is TGCGCCAGCAGCTCCAGGATAGCGGGGGTCAGGAACCCCTACGAGCAGTACTTC. Protein: CASSSRIAGVRNPYEQYF.

This clonotype was seen at least ten times. The V call is TRBV7-7, the J call TRBJ2-6; 7 nucleotides match TRBD1. The V segment lost 5 bases and the J segment 0 bases; nucleotides outside the gene matches: 13. This CDR3 contains 19 residues. CDR1 is SSHAT and CDR2 is FNYEAQ in the germline V gene (reference sequence). The CDR3 coding sequence is TGTGCCAGCAGCCGGGTGCAACAGGGGACAAGCTCTGGGGCCAACGTCCTGACTTTC. This sequence encodes CASSRVQQGTSSGANVLTF.

This clonotype turned up a few times. V and J are TRBV19 and TRBJ1-5; unclear D gene. The V and J ends lost 8 bases and 5 bases respectively, with 13 bases between them. This CDR3 has 13 residues. The germline CDR1 and CDR2 sequences are LNHDA and SQIVND (reference sequence). This chain's CDR3 is CASQIRQDQPQHF. Written as DNA, the CDR3 is TGTGCCAGTCAAATCAGGCAGGATCAGCCCCAGCATTTT.